A single T cell receptor (beta chain) is shown here with its context. Its antigen is as yet unknown. PCR primers comprised 60 Vbeta and 13 Jbeta primers. Assay used: immunoSEQ multiplex PCR; TCRdb lists only in-frame clones, some missing. This sample carries some 120,000 clones, around three quarters of them seen once, and the ten largest clones take 2.5% to 3.5%. This CDR3 has 15 residues. The source of the sample is a study of cytomegalovirus exposure and HLA in healthy donors. The donors were healthy bone marrow donors. Points from the study as a whole: Later on, a genetic analysis was performed. It linked a missense variant in DCLRE1C with V- and J-gene trimming of TCR beta. Sequencing likely produced, as an artifact, a cluster of highly shared sequence variants. The majority of CMV-associated TCR beta chains were reported as apparently HLA-restricted in a later analysis.

Sequencing was carried out using PBMCs. This TCR was sampled from a woman between 50 and 59 years old in good health and CMV-seronegative. This rearrangement joins TRBV21-1 to TRBJ2-5; the table's TRBD1 call for D was not verified on the DNA. TRBV21-1 is a recognized pseudogene. The CDR3, as DNA: TGTGCCAGCAGCAAAACCGACAGGGGAGGCGAGACCCAGTACTTC. Amino acids: CASSKTDRGGETQYF.